A single TCR beta chain is shown here with its context. Repertoires were generated with immunoSEQ multiplex PCR, while TCRdb's copy carries only in-frame clones and drops some. The sample has under 250,000 clones, just under 90% seen once; the top ten hold roughly 2.6%. Germline V CDR1 and CDR2: MGHRA, YSYEKL. The length of the CDR3 is 14 residues. Trimming removed 6 bases from V and 5 bases from J; junction bases left unmatched: 3. Seattle-derived patients entered the study during active infection and were followed longitudinally. The data are from a study of blood T cell repertoires in COVID-19. Study details: Italy, Spain and the United States were the sources of the convalescent and acute COVID-19 samples.

The V gene is TRBV4-1, the J gene TRBJ2-1; 11 bases are shared with TRBD2. The sample comprised peripheral blood. The sequence derives from a man aged 30 to 39 with COVID-19, enrolled during active disease. The DNA of the CDR3 is TGCGCCAGCAGGGGGACTAGCGGCAACAATGAGCAGTTCTTC. Translation gives CASRGTSGNNEQFF.